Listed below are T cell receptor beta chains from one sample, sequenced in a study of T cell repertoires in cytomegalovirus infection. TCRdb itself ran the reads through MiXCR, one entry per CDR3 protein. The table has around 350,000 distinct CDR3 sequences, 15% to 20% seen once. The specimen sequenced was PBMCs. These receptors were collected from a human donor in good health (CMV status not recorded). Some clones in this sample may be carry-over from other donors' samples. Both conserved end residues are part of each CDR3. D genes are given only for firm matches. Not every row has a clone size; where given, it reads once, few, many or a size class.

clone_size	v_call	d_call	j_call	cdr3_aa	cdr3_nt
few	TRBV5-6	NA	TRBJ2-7	CASSWEGEQYF	TGTGCCAGCAGCTGGGAAGGAGAGCAGTACTTC
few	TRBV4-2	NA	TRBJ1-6	CASSQARSELNSPLHF	TGTGCCAGCAGCCAAGCCCGTTCGGAGTTAAATTCACCCCTCCACTTT
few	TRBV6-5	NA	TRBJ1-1	CASKVARGTEAFF	TGTGCCAGCAAGGTGGCCAGGGGCACTGAAGCTTTCTTT
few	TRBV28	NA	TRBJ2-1	CAAAEGVENEQFF	TGTGCCGCCGCAGAAGGGGTCGAAAATGAGCAGTTCTTC
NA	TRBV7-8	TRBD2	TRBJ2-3	CASSFGTSGWAQDTQYF	TGTGCCAGCAGCTTTGGGACTAGCGGGTGGGCACAAGATACGCAGTATTTT
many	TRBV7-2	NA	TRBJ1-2	CASSLGHINYGYTF	TGTGCCAGCAGCTTAGGACACATTAACTATGGCTACACCTTC
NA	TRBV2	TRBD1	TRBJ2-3	CASRTGGEDTQYF	TGTGCCAGCAGGACAGGGGGCGAAGATACGCAGTATTTT
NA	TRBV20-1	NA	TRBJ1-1	CSAYTDMNTEAFF	TGCAGTGCTTATACAGACATGAACACTGAAGCTTTCTTT
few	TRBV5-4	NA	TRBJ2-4	CASSSVGAKNIQYF	TGTGCCAGCAGTTCTGTAGGAGCCAAAAACATTCAGTACTTC
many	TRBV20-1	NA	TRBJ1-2	CSARLGQAYGYTF	TGCAGTGCTAGACTCGGGCAGGCCTATGGCTACACCTTC
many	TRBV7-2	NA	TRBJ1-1	CASSWSGGGSEAFF	TGTGCCAGCAGCTGGTCGGGGGGTGGGTCTGAAGCTTTCTTT
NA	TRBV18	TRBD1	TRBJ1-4	CASSLGTGDEKLFF	TGTGCCAGCTCACTCGGGACAGGGGATGAAAAACTGTTTTTT
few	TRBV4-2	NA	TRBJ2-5	CASSQEYGGEETQYF	TGTGCCAGCAGCCAAGAGTACGGGGGCGAGGAGACCCAGTACTTC
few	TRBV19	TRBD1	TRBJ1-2	CASSIWRTGHYGYTF	TGTGCCAGTAGTATATGGCGGACAGGGCACTATGGCTACACCTTC
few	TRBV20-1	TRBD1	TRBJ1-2	CSVFSGGGGYTF	TGCAGTGTTTTTTCAGGGGGCGGGGGCTACACCTTC
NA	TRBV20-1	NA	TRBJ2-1	CSASFFQTADNEQFF	TGCAGTGCTAGCTTTTTCCAGACAGCTGACAATGAGCAGTTCTTC
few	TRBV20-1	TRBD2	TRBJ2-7	CSASASGTGSYEQYF	TGCAGTGCTAGCGCGAGCGGGACTGGATCCTACGAGCAGTACTTC
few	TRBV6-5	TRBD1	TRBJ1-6	CASATGGIYNSPLHF	TGTGCCAGCGCAACAGGGGGCATATATAATTCACCCCTCCACTTT
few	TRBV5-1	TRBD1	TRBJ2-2	CASSLSTGAAGELFF	TGCGCCAGCAGCTTGTCGACAGGGGCCGCCGGGGAGCTGTTTTTT
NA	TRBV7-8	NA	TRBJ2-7	CASSLVASEQYF	TGTGCCAGCAGCTTAGTCGCTTCCGAGCAGTACTTC